These 23 T cell receptor beta chains share one sample of origin, sequenced in a study of shared clonotypes between healthy human individuals. Assay: immunoSEQ multiplex PCR; the TCRdb copy retains only in-frame clones and omits some. The sample lists approximately 500,000 clones, 90% to 97% occurring once. The sequencing input was naive CD4+ T cells sorted from blood. Described subset: CD45RA+ positively selected. The source is a woman aged 25-40 years in good health.

The chain employs TRBV5-1 and TRBJ2-3, with no clear D. There are 13 residues in the CDR3. V was pared by 5 bases and J by 6 bases, with 13 bases between. Germline V CDR1 and CDR2: SGHRS, YFSETQ. The chain's CDR3 is CASSQEGPDTQYF. CDR3 DNA: TGCGCCAGCAGTCAAGAAGGGCCCGATACGCAGTATTTT.

The CDR3 sequence is CASSVGGETSGSLQTQYF. The CDR3 DNA sequence: TGTGCCAGCAGCGTAGGGGGCGAGACTAGCGGGAGCCTCCAGACCCAGTACTTC. The chain joins TRBV9 to TRBJ2-5; TRBD2 aligns across 12 bases. V was clipped by 0 bases and J by 6 bases; unmatched bases: 12. There are 18 residues in the CDR3. Per germline, CDR1 SGDLS and CDR2 YYNGEE. Together with reference TRBV9 and TRBJ2-5, the CDR3 gives the full variable domain: DSGVTQTPKHLITATGQRVTLRCSPRSGDLSVYWYQQSLDQGLQFLIQYYNGEERAKGNILERFSAQQFPDLHSELNLSSLELGDSALYFCASSVGGETSGSLQTQYFGPGTRLLVL.

This chain uses TRBV4-1 with TRBJ1-4; 7 bases agree with TRBD1. The germline V gene encodes CDR1 MGHRA and CDR2 YSYEKL. J lost 3 bases, V lost 4 bases, and 14 bases had no gene match. This CDR3 is 18 amino acids long. The CDR3 loop is CASSPSGTASWANEKLFF. CDR3 bases: TGCGCCAGCAGCCCCTCCGGGACAGCGAGTTGGGCTAATGAAAAACTGTTTTTT.

Worth noting for this clone: The same CDR3 is also encoded by other DNA sequences in this sample. J is TRBJ1-5 and V is TRBV18; a possible D gene is TRBD1 (5 bases). Trimming shortened V by 6 bases and J by 4 bases, and 10 bases separated the two germline ends. Germline-derived CDR1 and CDR2 are KGHSH and LQKENI. The CDR3 has 13 residues. CDR3 coding DNA: TGTGCCAGCTCCCCGACAGAGAATCAGCCCCAGCATTTT. Protein: CASSPTENQPQHF.

This clone was recorded a few times. The gene calls are TRBV5-4 and TRBJ1-2; maybe TRBD1 (6 bases). Per germline, CDR1 SGHNT and CDR2 YYREEE (reference sequence). The CDR3 runs 10 residues. The germline V and J ends were trimmed by 6 bases and 11 bases, with 11 bases remaining between them. CDR3 residues: CASTPQGYTF. Written as DNA, the CDR3 is TGTGCCAGCACCCCGCAGGGGTACACCTTC.

The chain is built from TRBV27 and TRBJ1-1; D not certain. The length of the CDR3 is 15 residues. V lost 0 bases and J 0 bases, leaving 8 bases between the germline ends. Germline V gene sequence: CDR1 MNHEY, CDR2 SMNVEV (reference sequence). This CDR3 is CASSLSWEMNTEAFF. For the CDR3, the DNA is TGTGCCAGCAGTTTATCGTGGGAGATGAACACTGAAGCTTTCTTT.

This chain uses TRBV28 with TRBJ1-2; TRBD1 might be the D (6 bases). The CDR3 extends over 13 amino acids. Germline V gene data show CDR1 as MDHEN and CDR2 as SYDVKM. Trimming shortened V by 4 bases and J by 4 bases, and 10 bases separated the two germline ends. Here the CDR3 reads CASSSRGGYGYTF. The CDR3 DNA reads TGTGCCAGCAGTTCTAGAGGGGGCTATGGCTACACCTTC.

A single count supports this clone. The genes are TRBV28 and TRBJ2-7; 12 bases align to TRBD2. The CDR3 runs 14 residues. V was clipped by 8 bases and J by 7 bases; unmatched bases: 9. Germline V lookup: CDR1 MDHEN, CDR2 SYDVKM. CDR3 sequence: CASRLAGVRHEQYF. The CDR3 DNA is TGTGCCAGCCGACTAGCGGGAGTTCGTCATGAGCAGTACTTC.

CDR3 in amino acids: CASSLGRINEKLFF. The CDR3 bases are TGTGCCAGCAGTCTGGGACGGATTAATGAAAAACTGTTTTTT. This sequence joins TRBV28 and TRBJ1-4; possible D gene TRBD1, 5 bases. Germline V gene data show CDR1 as MDHEN and CDR2 as SYDVKM. This CDR3 contains 14 residues. The V and J ends lost 5 bases and 4 bases respectively, with 11 bases between them.

This rearrangement joins TRBV28 to TRBJ2-3; no firm D call. CDR1 and CDR2 (germline): MDHEN, SYDVKM. The V and J ends lost 5 bases and 1 base respectively, with 13 bases between them. The CDR3 consists of 15 residues. In DNA form, the CDR3 reads TGTGCCAGCAGTAAAAGTAGGGCGGGCACAGATACGCAGTATTTT. Translation gives CASSKSRAGTDTQYF.

This chain uses TRBV10-3 with TRBJ1-5; 7 bases are shared with TRBD1. The CDR3 covers 15 residues. Germline assignment: CDR1 ENHRY and CDR2 SYGVKD. V shed 5 bases, J shed 5 bases, and the junction held 9 bases outside the gene matches. In DNA form, the CDR3 reads TGTGCCATCAGTCCGGGACAGATAGACCATCAGCCCCAGCATTTT. Encoded protein: CAISPGQIDHQPQHF.

In this sample, this clone turned up once. The chain has TRBV5-1 and TRBJ2-7; 12 nucleotides agree with TRBD2. Trimming cost V 1 base and J 6 bases; bases outside gene matches: 8. The CDR3 is made up of 16 amino acids. Germline values: CDR1 SGHRS, CDR2 YFSETQ. The CDR3 DNA reads as TGCGCCAGCAGCTTGTACCCGACTAGCGGGAGCCTCGAGCAGTACTTC. Its protein is CASSLYPTSGSLEQYF. Looking up the rest from reference TRBV5-1 and TRBJ2-7 gives the full variable domain: KAGVTQTPRYLIKTRGQQVTLSCSPISGHRSVSWYQQTPGQGLQFLFEYFSETQRNKGNFPGRFSGRQFSNSRSEMNVSTLELGDSALYLCASSLYPTSGSLEQYFGPGTRLTVT.

This rearrangement joins TRBV27 to TRBJ1-3; D is undetermined. This CDR3 has 16 amino acids. The germline V gene has CDR1 MNHEY and CDR2 SMNVEV (reference sequence). With 5 bases removed from V and 1 base from J, the gap between germline ends came to 15 bases. CDR3 region: CASSLNPLASGNTIYF. The DNA for the CDR3 is TGTGCCAGCAGTCTTAATCCTCTTGCGTCTGGAAACACCATATATTTT.

The chain combines TRBV5-1 with TRBJ2-7; TRBD2 matches at 7 bases. Trimming cost V 6 bases and J 3 bases; bases outside gene matches: 12. In germline, CDR1 is SGHRS, CDR2 YFSETQ. This CDR3 is built from 15 residues. For the CDR3, the DNA is TGCGCCAGCACCCCCGGGGGGTTTAGCGGCTACGAGCAGTACTTC. Residues: CASTPGGFSGYEQYF.

The chain carries TRBV28 and TRBJ1-2; TRBD1 matches at 7 bases. Germline V gives CDR1 MDHEN, CDR2 SYDVKM. The CDR3 is made up of 13 amino acids. Unmatched junction bases numbered 7, after V lost 7 bases and J lost 5 bases. CDR3 nucleotide sequence: TGTGCCAGCACCACCGGGACAGTTTATGGCTACACCTTC. Protein product: CASTTGTVYGYTF.

This clone was counted once. The CDR3, as DNA: TGTGCCATCAGTGAGTCGAAAGGCAATGAGCAGTTCTTC. It specifies CAISESKGNEQFF. The rearrangement uses TRBV10-3 and TRBJ2-1; D remains ambiguous. The length of the CDR3 is 13 residues. Germline CDR1 ENHRY, CDR2 SYGVKD. Trimming pared 0 bases from V and 6 bases from J, leaving 6 bases between.

The V and J genes are TRBV15 and TRBJ2-3; D unresolved. The CDR3 covers 13 residues. The germline CDR1 and CDR2 sequences are LNHNV and YYDKDF (reference sequence). Deletions cut 1 base from V and 5 bases from J, with 7 bases between. CDR3 amino acids: CATSRAPGDTQYF. The DNA of the CDR3 is TGTGCCACCAGCAGAGCTCCTGGAGATACGCAGTATTTT.

The chain recombines TRBV10-3 with TRBJ2-7, with TRBD1 matching 7 bases. CDR3 length: 13 amino acids. Per germline, CDR1 ENHRY and CDR2 SYGVKD. The J segment lost 3 bases and the V segment lost 5 bases, leaving 4 bases of the junction unmatched. Written as DNA, the CDR3 is TGTGCCATCAGTTCCGGGACAGACTACGAGCAGTACTTC. This translates into CAISSGTDYEQYF.

The chain uses TRBV15 and TRBJ1-2; D is uncertain. V lost 1 base and J 3 bases, leaving 9 bases between the germline ends. Germline CDR1 and CDR2: LNHNV and YYDKDF (reference sequence). The CDR3 covers 14 residues. In nucleotides, the CDR3 is TGTGCCACCAGCAGAGCCAGGTTGGACTATGGCTACACCTTC. It encodes CATSRARLDYGYTF.

The genes are TRBV6-5 and TRBJ2-7; 8 bases line up with TRBD2. V gave up 0 bases and J gave up 3 bases; unmatched junction bases: 4. Germline lookup yields CDR1 MNHEY and CDR2 SVGAGI. The CDR3 loop spans 15 amino acids. This CDR3 is CASSYSRREDYEQYF. In DNA, the CDR3 is TGTGCCAGCAGTTACTCGCGGCGGGAGGACTACGAGCAGTACTTC.

About this clone: This CDR3 is also generated by other DNA sequences in the sample. The V call is TRBV2, the J call TRBJ1-1, with 7 positions matching TRBD1. The V gene's germline CDR1 is SNHLY and CDR2 FYNNEI. V gave up 2 bases and J gave up 6 bases; unmatched junction bases: 0. This CDR3 contains 12 residues. The CDR3 DNA reads TGTGCCAGCAGTGAACAGGGGGCTGAAGCTTTCTTT. Residues: CASSEQGAEAFF. Using reference TRBV2 and TRBJ1-1 for the parts outside the CDR3, the full variable domain is EPEVTQTPSHQVTQMGQEVILRCVPISNHLYFYWYRQILGQKVEFLVSFYNNEISEKSEIFDDQFSVERPDGSNFTLKIRSTKLEDSAMYFCASSEQGAEAFFGQGTRLTVV.

The V call is TRBV6-6, the J call TRBJ2-1; TRBD2 matches 12 bases. In germline, CDR1 is MNHNY, CDR2 SVGAGI (reference sequence). Unmatched junction bases numbered 5, after V lost 2 bases and J lost 9 bases. This CDR3 comprises 15 residues. The CDR3 DNA reads TGTGCCAGCAGTTACCGTGCTAGCGGGAGGGTTGAGCAGTTCTTC. This codes for CASSYRASGRVEQFF.

This chain uses TRBV18 with TRBJ1-1; D not certain. This CDR3 region has 13 residues. Deletions cut 3 bases from V and 4 bases from J, with 9 bases between. Germline CDR1 and CDR2: KGHSH and LQKENI. The CDR3 coding sequence is TGTGCCAGCTCACCTACTACTGCCACTGAAGCTTTCTTT. It translates to CASSPTTATEAFF.